Following are 31 T cell receptor beta chains from one sample sequenced in a study of T cell changes during pregnancy in multiple sclerosis. Profiled with immunoSEQ multiplex PCR; TCRdb holds only in-frame clones, not every one. The sample lists about 33,000 clones; approximately 91% were seen once. The sequenced sample was CD4+ T cells from peripheral blood mononuclear cells, obtained in the third trimester of pregnancy. These receptors were collected from a female donor in good health, enrolled as a control in a pregnancy study.

The gene calls are TRBV19 and TRBJ2-1; 12 positions match TRBD2. Germline-derived CDR1 and CDR2 are LNHDA and SQIVND (reference sequence). The ends lost 3 bases at V and 7 bases at J; junction bases unmatched: 4. CDR3 size: 15 residues. For the CDR3, the DNA is TGTGCCAGTAGTATCGGGACTAGCGGGCGTAATGAGCAGTTCTTC. Translated, it gives CASSIGTSGRNEQFF.

This rearrangement joins TRBV28 to TRBJ2-7; possible D gene TRBD1, 5 bases. Looked up from germline, CDR1 is MDHEN and CDR2 is SYDVKM. Trimming removed 5 bases from V and 2 bases from J, with 13 bases in between. This CDR3 comprises 14 residues. This chain's CDR3 is CASSGAGLTYEQYF. The CDR3 DNA follows: TGTGCCAGCAGTGGGGCAGGGTTAACCTACGAGCAGTACTTC.

This CDR3 is CASSIQEPRQETQYF. The DNA for the CDR3 is TGCGCCAGCAGCATACAGGAGCCCCGACAAGAGACCCAGTACTTC. The chain uses TRBV5-1 and TRBJ2-5, with D maybe TRBD1 (5 bases). This CDR3 has 15 residues. The germline V gene encodes CDR1 SGHRS and CDR2 YFSETQ. Trimming removed 4 bases at V and 2 bases at J, with 15 bases between. The full variable domain, its missing parts supplied by reference TRBV5-1 and TRBJ2-5, is KAGVTQTPRYLIKTRGQQVTLSCSPISGHRSVSWYQQTPGQGLQFLFEYFSETQRNKGNFPGRFSGRQFSNSRSEMNVSTLELGDSALYLCASSIQEPRQETQYFGPGTRLLVL.

The gene calls are TRBV30 and TRBJ2-1; 10 positions agree with TRBD2. Germline CDR1 and CDR2: GTSNPN and SVGIG (reference sequence). CDR3 length: 16 residues. V lost 2 bases and J lost 8; bases outside the gene matches: 12. CDR3 in DNA: TGTGCCTGGAGTAGCGGGAGGGTGGGTGTATCCGATGAGCAGTTCTTC. It translates to CAWSSGRVGVSDEQFF.

The genes are TRBV5-6 and TRBJ1-2; no clear D. CDR1 and CDR2 from the germline V gene are SGHDT and YYEEEE. V gave up 4 bases and J gave up 8 bases, with 18 bases separating them. This CDR3 has 14 residues. CDR3 DNA sequence: TGTGCCAGCAGCCCCGGTGGGCCACCCGCGGGCTACACCTTC. This encodes CASSPGGPPAGYTF.

CDR3 loop: CASSQDFGTGAFYTF. The CDR3 DNA reads TGCGCCAGCAGCCAAGATTTCGGGACAGGGGCGTTCTACACCTTC. V usage is TRBV4-3 and J usage is TRBJ1-2, with 10 bases aligning to TRBD1. Germline V lookup: CDR1 LGHNA, CDR2 YSLEER. The CDR3 runs to 15 residues. V lost 0 bases and J lost 10; bases outside the gene matches: 8.

The rearrangement joins TRBV29-1 to TRBJ1-2, with 8 bases identical to TRBD1. This CDR3 has 13 residues. Germline CDR1 is SQVTM and CDR2 is ANQGSEA. J gave up 7 bases and V 6 bases, and 10 bases lay outside the gene matches. This CDR3 reads CSVLDRAMSGYTF. CDR3 nucleotide sequence: TGCAGCGTCCTGGACAGGGCTATGTCTGGCTACACCTTC.

The genes are TRBV7-9 and TRBJ2-5; 10 nucleotides agree with TRBD2. V gave up 10 bases and J gave up 4 bases; unmatched junction bases: 9. Germline V gene lookup returns CDR1 SEHNR and CDR2 FQNEAQ (reference sequence). The length of the CDR3 is 14 residues. The CDR3 sequence: CATATGTSVETQYF. The DNA for the CDR3 is TGTGCCACGGCTACCGGGACTAGCGTAGAGACCCAGTACTTC. Combining the CDR3 with reference TRBV7-9 and TRBJ2-5 gives the whole variable domain DTGVSQNPRHKITKRGQNVTFRCDPISEHNRLYWYRQTLGQGPEFLTYFQNEAQLEKSRLLSDRFSAERPKGSFSTLEIQRTEQGDSAMYLCATATGTSVETQYFGPGTRLLVL.

The V call is TRBV28, the J call TRBJ1-4; D not resolved. The CDR3 loop spans 12 amino acids. CDR1 is MDHEN and CDR2 is SYDVKM in the germline V gene. V was cut by 2 bases and J by 5 bases, with 3 bases left in between. CDR3 in amino acids: CASSLANEKLFF. The CDR3 coding sequence is TGTGCCAGCAGTTTAGCGAATGAAAAACTGTTTTTT.

The gene calls are TRBV7-2 and TRBJ1-2; TRBD1 agrees at 8 bases. The V gene end was trimmed by 4 bases and the J gene end by 5 bases; junction bases not matched to a gene: 3. The CDR3 consists of 13 residues. Germline V CDR1 and CDR2: SGHTA, FQGNSA. CDR3: CASSSRTGYGYTF. The CDR3 coding sequence is TGTGCCAGCAGCTCTCGGACAGGGTATGGCTACACCTTC.

The genes are TRBV4-1 and TRBJ2-7, with 9 bases lining up with TRBD2. Trimming took 5 bases from V and 0 from J; bases not matched to a gene: 5. Germline loops: CDR1 MGHRA, CDR2 YSYEKL. The CDR3 covers 15 residues. CDR3 protein: CASSTSGGLSYEQYF. The CDR3 DNA reads as TGCGCCAGCAGCACCAGCGGGGGGCTCTCCTACGAGCAGTACTTC.

Turning to this clone: Germline is not matched at one junction end, which may reflect a read error. The gene calls are TRBV7-2 and TRBJ2-5; 12 positions agree with TRBD2. The CDR3 length is 12 residues. The germline gives CDR1 SGHTA, CDR2 FQGNSA. CDR3 sequence reads: CASSLGLAGPNF. In DNA form, the CDR3 reads TGTGCCAGCAGCCTGGGACTAGCGGGCCCTAACTTC.

The chain is built from TRBV13 and TRBJ2-5; 8 bases match TRBD2. The J segment lost 2 bases and the V segment lost 10 bases, leaving 6 bases of the junction unmatched. Looked up from germline, CDR1 is PRHDT and CDR2 is FYEKMQ (reference sequence). The CDR3 has 13 residues. The CDR3 loop is CATGGRGQETQYF. The CDR3, as DNA: TGTGCCACGGGGGGGAGGGGTCAAGAGACCCAGTACTTC.

This clone is termed medium-sized (0.01 to 0.1%). The chain recombines TRBV19 with TRBJ1-3; 7 positions agree with TRBD1. The germline V gene encodes CDR1 LNHDA and CDR2 SQIVND (reference sequence). The CDR3 runs 17 residues. V trimming: 4 bases; J trimming: 0 bases; junction bases outside the gene matches: 9. In DNA, the CDR3 is TGTGCCAGTAGTACGCGTGGGACAGTCCTCTCTGGAAACACCATATATTTT. Translated, it gives CASSTRGTVLSGNTIYF.

This chain uses TRBV14 with TRBJ2-5, with 7 bases identical to TRBD1. Per the germline V gene, CDR1 is SGHDN and CDR2 is FVKESK. This CDR3 is built from 14 residues. V was pared by 4 bases and J by 5 bases, with 7 bases of the junction left unmatched. As DNA, the CDR3 is TGTGCCAGCAGCCCCATAACAGGGGCTGAGACCCAGTACTTC. Translation: CASSPITGAETQYF. The entire variable domain, with the rest obtained from reference TRBV14 and TRBJ2-5, is as follows: EAGVTQFPSHSVIEKGQTVTLRCDPISGHDNLYWYRRVMGKEIKFLLHFVKESKQDESGMPNNRFLAERTGGTYSTLKVQPAELEDSGVYFCASSPITGAETQYFGPGTRLLVL.

The J gene is TRBJ2-1, the V gene TRBV5-4; D is perhaps TRBD1 (6 bases). Trimming shortened V by 9 bases and J by 4 bases, and 20 bases separated the two germline ends. The CDR3 length is 15 residues. Looked up from germline, CDR1 is SGHNT and CDR2 is YYREEE (reference sequence). CDR3 sequence reads: CATSLVQGRYNEQFF. In DNA, the CDR3 is TGTGCCACCTCTCTTGTACAGGGAAGATACAATGAGCAGTTCTTC.

This clone has a single count. The J gene is TRBJ2-7, the V gene TRBV7-2; D gene ambiguous. V lost 1 base and J lost 5, with 15 bases in between. The germline CDR1 and CDR2 sequences are SGHTA and FQGNSA. The CDR3 consists of 15 residues. The CDR3 DNA reads TGTGCCAGCAGCTTAGGCGCTAGAGAGAACCACGAGCAGTACTTC. Encoded protein: CASSLGARENHEQYF.

The genes are TRBV7-2 and TRBJ2-7; tentatively, D is TRBD1 (5 bases). Trimming removed 8 bases at V and 2 bases at J, with 10 bases between. This CDR3 is 12 amino acids long. Germline loops: CDR1 SGHTA, CDR2 FQGNSA. The CDR3 reads CASQDSTYEQYF. In DNA, the CDR3 is TGTGCCAGCCAAGACAGCACCTACGAGCAGTACTTC.

The chain has TRBV15 and TRBJ1-2; D is uncertain. CDR1 LNHNV and CDR2 YYDKDF come from the germline V gene (reference sequence). Trimming removed 5 bases at V and 4 bases at J, with 20 bases between. CDR3 length: 16 residues. In DNA, the CDR3 is TGTGCCACCAGCCCTACATTCAGACATAGTCCCTATGGCTACACCTTC. Its translation: CATSPTFRHSPYGYTF.

The chain employs TRBV2 and TRBJ2-7; TRBD1 matches at 9 bases. Looked up from germline, CDR1 is SNHLY and CDR2 is FYNNEI. V dropped 1 base and J dropped 11; count of bases not matched to a gene: 9. This CDR3 contains 14 residues. Here the CDR3 DNA reads TGTGCCAGCAGTGAAGTGGGACAGGGAAGGGCCAAGTACTTC. Its protein product is CASSEVGQGRAKYF.

The chain joins TRBV6-6 to TRBJ2-7, with TRBD2 identical over 8 bases. With 6 bases clipped from V and 6 bases from J, the junction kept 7 bases outside the gene matches. Germline assignment: CDR1 MNHNY and CDR2 SVGAGI (reference sequence). The CDR3 spans 13 residues. The CDR3 DNA reads TGTGCCAGCAGCTCTTCGGGGGGGCTCGAGCAGTACTTC. The encoded protein is CASSSSGGLEQYF.

The CDR3 here is CASSLQGSGEQFF. The CDR3 bases are TGTGCCAGCAGCTTACAGGGTTCAGGTGAGCAGTTCTTC. This chain connects TRBV7-9 to TRBJ2-1; D perhaps matches TRBD1 (5 bases). There are 13 residues in the CDR3. Germline CDR1 reads SEHNR; CDR2 reads FQNEAQ (reference sequence). The germline V and J ends were trimmed by 2 bases and 9 bases, with 11 bases remaining between them.

J is TRBJ2-5 and V is TRBV18; 7 bases agree with TRBD2. CDR3 length: 14 residues. The V and J ends lost 6 bases and 5 bases, in that order; junction bases with no gene match: 9. The germline V gene encodes CDR1 KGHSH and CDR2 LQKENI. The CDR3 DNA follows: TGTGCCAGCTCCCCTGCCGAGGGAGGGGAGACCCAGTACTTC. Translation: CASSPAEGGETQYF.

This chain joins TRBV7-8 and TRBJ1-6; weak D call: TRBD1 (5 bases). V shed 5 bases and J shed 10 bases, with 15 bases lying between them. CDR1 SGHVS and CDR2 FQNEAQ come from the germline V gene. The CDR3 runs to 14 residues. Written as DNA, the CDR3 is TGTGCCAGCAGCCCCAGGGTGAGAGAGTCACCCCTCCACTTT. This codes for CASSPRVRESPLHF.

The chain links TRBV6-1 to TRBJ2-2; no reliable D call. Germline V CDR1 and CDR2: MNHNS, SASEGT. The CDR3 is made up of 17 amino acids. The ends were cut back, 4 bases at V and 5 bases at J, with 20 bases in the middle. As DNA, the CDR3 is TGTGCCAGCAGTGTGACACAGCATCCCGACCTAACCGGGGAGCTGTTTTTT. Translation: CASSVTQHPDLTGELFF.

This chain uses TRBV7-2 with TRBJ2-3; 7 nucleotides match TRBD2. V lost 5 bases, J lost 4 bases, and 12 bases stayed unmatched. The CDR3 loop spans 16 amino acids. Germline V gene data show CDR1 as SGHTA and CDR2 as FQGNSA. CDR3 amino acids: CASSQVGRVAPDTQYF. The DNA of the CDR3 is TGTGCCAGCAGCCAAGTAGGGAGGGTCGCTCCAGATACGCAGTATTTT.

This clone was detected once. The chain is built from TRBV11-2 and TRBJ2-4; D not certain. This CDR3 has 11 residues. The V gene's germline CDR1 is SGHAT and CDR2 FQNNGV. V was cut by 5 bases and J by 7 bases, with 6 bases left in between. CDR3 protein: CASSPLNIQYF. The CDR3 DNA follows: TGTGCCAGCAGCCCCTTGAACATTCAGTACTTC.

The chain employs TRBV14 and TRBJ2-3, with TRBD2 matching over 7 bases. CDR3 size: 13 residues. Looked up from germline, CDR1 is SGHDN and CDR2 is FVKESK. V lost 1 base to trimming and J lost 6 bases; unmatched junction nucleotides: 1. The CDR3 DNA reads as TGTGCCAGCAGCCAAGGACTAGCCGATACGCAGTATTTT. Its translation is CASSQGLADTQYF. The whole variable domain, remainder taken from reference TRBV14 and TRBJ2-3, is EAGVTQFPSHSVIEKGQTVTLRCDPISGHDNLYWYRRVMGKEIKFLLHFVKESKQDESGMPNNRFLAERTGGTYSTLKVQPAELEDSGVYFCASSQGLADTQYFGPGTRLTVL.

The V and J genes are TRBV7-2 and TRBJ2-2, with D possibly matching TRBD1 (6 bases). Germline values: CDR1 SGHTA, CDR2 FQGNSA. V lost 0 bases and J 0 bases, leaving 11 bases between the germline ends. The CDR3 is 17 amino acids. CDR3 loop: CASSLAETGSNTGELFF. The DNA for the CDR3 is TGTGCCAGCAGCTTAGCCGAGACAGGCTCGAACACCGGGGAGCTGTTTTTT.

The rearrangement joins TRBV28 to TRBJ1-5; maybe TRBD1 (5 bases). CDR1 and CDR2 from the germline V gene are MDHEN and SYDVKM. This CDR3 comprises 14 residues. Between the trimmed V and J ends, which lost 6 bases and 8 bases, there was a span of 17 bases. The CDR3 region is CASSPLGREEPQHF. CDR3 in DNA: TGTGCCAGCAGCCCCCTGGGCAGGGAGGAGCCCCAGCATTTT. The variable domain in full, completed from reference TRBV28 and TRBJ1-5, reads DVKVTQSSRYLVKRTGEKVFLECVQDMDHENMFWYRQDPGLGLRLIYFSYDVKMKEKGDIPEGYSVSREKKERFSLILESASTNQTSMYLCASSPLGREEPQHFGDGTRLSIL.

The chain uses TRBV7-9 and TRBJ1-1; possibly TRBD1 for D (5 bases). This CDR3 has 13 amino acids. Germline CDR1 reads SEHNR; CDR2 reads FQNEAQ (reference sequence). V was cut by 5 bases and J by 1 base, with 8 bases left in between. CDR3: CASSLTGNTEAFF. CDR3 coding DNA: TGTGCCAGCAGCCTAACAGGGAACACTGAAGCTTTCTTT. Drawing the rest from reference TRBV7-9 and TRBJ1-1, the complete variable domain is DTGVSQNPRHKITKRGQNVTFRCDPISEHNRLYWYRQTLGQGPEFLTYFQNEAQLEKSRLLSDRFSAERPKGSFSTLEIQRTEQGDSAMYLCASSLTGNTEAFFGQGTRLTVV.